This record looks at one T cell receptor (beta chain) sequence and its context. Its specificity is unknown. The CDR3 runs to 16 residues. V was pared by 1 base and J by 3 bases, with 13 bases between. Germline V lookup: CDR1 LGHNA, CDR2 YNFKEQ. This specimen belongs to a study of blood T cells in healthy people across ages. Regarding the study as a whole: The fall in TCR beta diversity per million T cells was roughly linear with age. Long-lived donors had more naive CD4+ cells and higher diversity than aged donors.

Then a second PCR, running about 6 to 12 cycles, was carried out with a sample-barcoded 5' primer and a J-beta primer mix. TCRdb reprocessed the 5' RACE reads via MiXCR and lists one record per CDR3 protein. The profile covers over a million distinct CDR3 sequences, with roughly two fifths appearing a single time and under 5% taken by the ten largest. The chain joins TRBV4-2 to TRBJ2-1; perhaps D is TRBD1 or TRBD2 (6 bases each). This TCR came from a woman in her late teens or twenties in good health. Sequencing was done on a sample of blood. CDR3 bases: TGTGCCAGCAGCCAAGGAGGGGGGCGGCTCTACAATGAGCAGTTCTTC. Translating it yields CASSQGGGRLYNEQFF.